The 8 T cell receptor beta chains below all came from one sample that was sequenced in a study of blood T cell repertoires in COVID-19. The data were produced by immunoSEQ multiplex PCR, yet TCRdb's version contains in-frame clones alone and is incomplete. The sample has nearly 200,000 clones, approximately 84% seen once; the top ten hold approximately 7.6%. Sequencing was performed on PBMCs or T cells enriched from blood (not recorded which). The receptors were gathered from a man aged 35 to 55 who had recovered from COVID-19.

V gene TRBV21-1 combines with J gene TRBJ2-3; the D call TRBD1 from the table was never checked on the DNA. TRBV21-1 is a recognized pseudogene. The CDR3 has 16 amino acids. CDR3 sequence: CASSTWTQGEADTQYF. The CDR3 nucleotides read TGTGCCAGCAGCACTTGGACCCAGGGCGAGGCAGATACGCAGTATTTT.

V and J are TRBV4-1 and TRBJ1-2, with TRBD1 as a possible D gene (5 bases). Germline V gene data show CDR1 as MGHRA and CDR2 as YSYEKL. CDR3 length equals 16 residues. Trimming cost V 6 bases and J 4 bases, with 21 bases left between them. CDR3 DNA sequence: TGCGCCAGCAGTCTCCAGGGAAGGCAGGGAAGCTATGGCTACACCTTC. Protein product: CASSLQGRQGSYGYTF.

CDR3 protein: CAWSLGRNTIYF. The CDR3 coding sequence is TGTGCCTGGAGCCTAGGAAGAAACACCATATATTTT. V usage is TRBV30 and J usage is TRBJ1-3; D not certain. This CDR3 contains 12 residues. V was cut by 3 bases and J by 5 bases, with 8 bases left in between. Per germline, CDR1 GTSNPN and CDR2 SVGIG (reference sequence).

The V call is TRBV18, the J call TRBJ1-1; maybe TRBD1 (6 bases). The ends were cut back, 0 bases at V and 4 bases at J, with 6 bases in the middle. Germline assignment: CDR1 KGHSH and CDR2 LQKENI. The CDR3 has 13 residues. CDR3: CASSPPGATEAFF. The CDR3 DNA is TGTGCCAGCTCACCACCGGGGGCCACTGAAGCTTTCTTT. The variable domain in full, completed from reference TRBV18 and TRBJ1-1, reads NAGVMQNPRHLVRRRGQEARLRCSPMKGHSHVYWYRQLPEEGLKFMVYLQKENIIDESGMPKERFSAEFPKEGPSILRIQQVVRGDSAAYFCASSPPGATEAFFGQGTRLTVV.

The V and J genes are TRBV3-1 (or the pseudogene TRBV3-2) and TRBJ2-5; 12 positions match TRBD2. The CDR3 length is 15 residues. CDR1 and CDR2 (germline): LGHDT, YNNKEL (reference sequence). V gave up 4 bases and J gave up 4 bases; unmatched junction bases: 4. CDR3 coding DNA: TGTGCCAGCAGCCCCCCGGGACTAGCGGGAGAGACCCAGTACTTC. Protein product: CASSPPGLAGETQYF.

The CDR3 protein is CASSEIRGRGQGTDTQYF. The CDR3 DNA is TGTGCCAGCAGTGAAATACGCGGGCGGGGGCAGGGCACAGATACGCAGTATTTT. The chain uses TRBV6-1 and TRBJ2-3; tentatively, D is TRBD2 (7 bases). V lost 2 bases to trimming and J lost 1 base, with 19 bases between them. This CDR3 spans 18 amino acids. CDR1 is MNHNS, CDR2 SASEGT, per germline.

The chain carries TRBV3-1 (or the pseudogene TRBV3-2) and TRBJ2-5, with D maybe TRBD1 (5 bases). Per the germline V gene, CDR1 is LGHDT and CDR2 is YNNKEL (reference sequence). Trimming took 1 base from V and 2 from J, leaving 11 bases between them. This CDR3 spans 15 amino acids. CDR3: CASSQGRGRQETQYF. DNA for the CDR3: TGTGCCAGCAGCCAAGGAAGGGGTCGACAAGAGACCCAGTACTTC.

The V gene is TRBV4-1, the J gene TRBJ1-4, with a possible D match to TRBD1 (6 bases). The CDR3 has 16 amino acids. Germline V CDR1 and CDR2: MGHRA, YSYEKL. V was trimmed by 2 bases and J by 7 bases, leaving 17 bases between them. This CDR3 reads CASSQFQGFQGEKLFF. CDR3 nucleotides: TGCGCCAGCAGCCAATTCCAGGGGTTTCAGGGTGAAAAACTGTTTTTT.